Below, one T cell receptor (beta chain) is given with its context. As yet, its antigen is unknown. A much larger clonotype is one base distant, so this may be a read error. Diagnoses rested on clinical symptoms, serum thyroxine and TRAb, thyroid ultrasound and orbital computed tomography. PBMCs were obtained from under 13 ml fresh peripheral blood. It was RNA transcripts that yielded the amplified TCR beta CDR3 regions. The TCR CDR3 first-round RT-PCR relied on the HTBI primer set. MiXCR, run by TCRdb on the multiplex PCR reads, gives a single entry per CDR3 protein. The repertoire has about 580,000 distinct CDR3 sequences, about 15% of them found once; the top ten carry more than 4.5%. The data stem from a study of T cells in Graves' hyperthyroidism and ophthalmopathy. Notes on the study in general: Most clonotypes expanded in the thyroid (above 0.001) were also present in blood. For ophthalmopathy, model prediction preceded onset by a median roughly 6.3 months.

The CDR3 loop spans 15 amino acids. The germline CDR1 and CDR2 sequences are ENHRY and SYGVKD. The chain is built from TRBV10-3 and TRBJ2-7; D gene unclear. This sequence originates from a woman in her 30s with Graves' hyperthyroidism that later progressed to Graves' ophthalmopathy. The sequenced material came from blood. The DNA of the CDR3 is TGTGCCATCGGTGAGTTGCAGCCGAATAACTACGAGCAGTACTTC. It codes for CAIGELQPNNYEQYF.